This entry lists 17 T cell receptor beta chains sequenced from one sample in a study of T cells in Graves' hyperthyroidism and ophthalmopathy. The CDR3 regions of TCR beta were amplified from RNA transcripts. An initial round of RT-PCR targeting the TCR CDR3 relied on the HTBI primer set. TCRdb itself ran the multiplex PCR reads through MiXCR, one entry per CDR3 protein. The sample carries 650,000 to 750,000 distinct CDR3 sequences, approximately 15% recorded once. The sequenced material came from blood. These TCRs come from a woman aged 18-30 years with Graves' hyperthyroidism.

This clonotype was seen more than once but under ten times. The V gene is TRBV19, the J gene TRBJ2-1; D not resolved. The V gene lost 3 bases and the J gene lost 6 bases, with 9 bases spanning the gap. CDR3 size: 13 residues. The germline gives CDR1 LNHDA, CDR2 SQIVND (reference sequence). This CDR3 reads CASSMIRANEQFF. CDR3 DNA: TGTGCCAGTAGTATGATCAGAGCCAATGAGCAGTTCTTC.

This clonotype was found many times. This rearrangement joins TRBV20-1 to TRBJ2-1, with 11 bases that match TRBD2. Per germline, CDR1 DFQATT and CDR2 SNEGSKA (reference sequence). V gave up 6 bases and J gave up 8 bases; unmatched junction bases: 15. CDR3 length equals 16 residues. CDR3 sequence reads: CSAPPGGTSGWDEQFF. Written as DNA, the CDR3 is TGCAGTGCCCCACCCGGCGGGACTAGCGGTTGGGATGAGCAGTTCTTC.

This clonotype was observed many times. The J gene is TRBJ2-1, the V gene TRBV20-1; D perhaps matches TRBD2 (5 bases). The V gene lost 6 bases and the J gene lost 4 bases, with 13 bases spanning the gap. CDR3 size: 13 residues. Germline-derived CDR1 and CDR2 are DFQATT and SNEGSKA (reference sequence). The CDR3: CSAPQDSYNEQFF. In DNA, the CDR3 is TGCAGTGCCCCCCAGGACTCGTACAATGAGCAGTTCTTC.

This clonotype showed up many times. The V gene is TRBV28, the J gene TRBJ2-3, with D perhaps matching TRBD1 (5 bases). CDR3 length: 13 amino acids. Trimming took 5 bases from V and 2 from J, leaving 8 bases between them. Germline-derived CDR1 and CDR2 are MDHEN and SYDVKM. This CDR3 reads CASSPGFTDTQYF. The CDR3 nucleotides are TGTGCCAGCAGTCCAGGGTTCACAGATACGCAGTATTTT.

The chain combines TRBV2 with TRBJ2-7; 8 nucleotides line up with TRBD1. The CDR3 runs 16 residues. Looked up from germline, CDR1 is SNHLY and CDR2 is FYNNEI. The V gene end was trimmed by 4 bases and the J gene end by 0 bases; junction bases not matched to a gene: 8. The CDR3 loop is CASSAATGGSSYEQYF. The CDR3 coding sequence is TGTGCCAGCAGTGCCGCAACAGGGGGAAGCTCCTACGAGCAGTACTTC.

In this sample, this clonotype turned up a few times. The V gene is TRBV27, the J gene TRBJ1-2; 7 bases match TRBD1. Germline CDR1 is MNHEY and CDR2 is SMNVEV (reference sequence). Trimming cost V 4 bases and J 3 bases; bases outside gene matches: 5. The CDR3 totals 14 residues. Here the CDR3 reads CASSSGGSDYGYTF. The CDR3 DNA is TGTGCCAGCAGTTCAGGGGGGTCGGACTATGGCTACACCTTC.

The sample holds a few counts of this clonotype. The rearrangement uses TRBV12-3 or TRBV12-4 and TRBJ2-1; 8 bases match TRBD2. Losses at the gene ends were 5 bases for V and 9 bases for J; bases not matched to a gene: 12. The length of the CDR3 is 15 residues. The DNA of the CDR3 is TGTGCCAGCAGTCTCTCTAGCGGGTCGGTAGGTGAGCAGTTCTTC. This gives the protein CASSLSSGSVGEQFF.

This rearrangement joins TRBV4-1 to TRBJ2-3; the D gene is possibly TRBD1 (5 bases). CDR3 size: 15 residues. V lost 0 bases and J lost 4, with 11 bases in between. Germline assignment: CDR1 MGHRA and CDR2 YSYEKL. CDR3 in amino acids: CASSQDQGWADTQYF. The CDR3 bases are TGCGCCAGCAGCCAAGACCAGGGTTGGGCAGATACGCAGTATTTT.

This clonotype was counted a few times. A much more abundant neighbour one base away suggests this may be a read error. V is TRBV6-1 and J is TRBJ1-1; 7 nucleotides agree with TRBD1. The V and J ends lost 5 bases and 4 bases, in that order; junction bases with no gene match: 13. The germline CDR1 and CDR2 sequences are MNHNS and SASEGT. This CDR3 region has 16 residues. The CDR3 DNA sequence: TGTGCCAGCAGTATATACAGGGACAGCATGAGCACTGAAGCTTTCTTT. As protein: CASSIYRDSMSTEAFF.

This rearrangement joins TRBV6-1 to TRBJ1-1, with D possibly matching TRBD1 (6 bases). The CDR3 is 11 amino acids. Trimming shortened V by 7 bases and J by 12 bases, and 15 bases separated the two germline ends. CDR1 and CDR2 (germline): MNHNS, SASEGT. The CDR3 is CASTSQRGTFF. The DNA for the CDR3 is TGTGCCAGCACTTCCCAAAGGGGGACTTTCTTT.

The table lists this clonotype with many counts. J is TRBJ2-1 and V is TRBV11-1; perhaps TRBD2 as D (5 bases). Deletions cut 4 bases from V and 2 bases from J, with 12 bases between. CDR3 length: 15 amino acids. CDR1 and CDR2 (germline): SGHAT, FQDESV (reference sequence). The CDR3 loop is CASSYGLTPYNEQFF. CDR3 DNA sequence: TGTGCCAGCAGCTACGGACTCACGCCCTACAATGAGCAGTTCTTC. Using reference TRBV11-1 and TRBJ2-1 for the parts outside the CDR3, the full variable domain is EAEVAQSPRYKITEKSQAVAFWCDPISGHATLYWYRQILGQGPELLVQFQDESVVDDSQLPKDRFSAERLKGVDSTLKIQPAELGDSAMYLCASSYGLTPYNEQFFGPGTRLTVL.

This clonotype was observed at least ten times. The rearrangement links TRBV12-3 or TRBV12-4 to TRBJ1-1, with D maybe TRBD1 (5 bases). V shed 7 bases and J shed 7 bases, with 16 bases lying between them. The CDR3 is 13 amino acids. CDR3 region: CASTLGGAGEAFF. DNA for the CDR3: TGTGCCAGCACCCTCGGAGGGGCAGGTGAAGCTTTCTTT.

This clonotype was seen repeatedly, ten times or more. The rearrangement links TRBV6-9 to TRBJ1-2, with D uncertain. The CDR3 has 15 residues. V lost 4 bases, J lost 6 bases, and 18 bases lay in between. Germline CDR1 is MNHGY and CDR2 is SVAAGI. CDR3 coding DNA: TGTGCCAGCAGTTCCCCAAGGAAGGGTGGCCATGGCTACACCTTC. It yields the protein CASSSPRKGGHGYTF.

This clonotype was detected a few times. The V gene is TRBV25-1, the J gene TRBJ2-2, with D possibly being TRBD2 (5 bases). This CDR3 has 15 amino acids. Germline CDR1 is MGHDK and CDR2 is SYGVNS. V was clipped by 6 bases and J by 0 bases, with 11 bases between them. The CDR3 sequence is CASRLTNANTGELFF. The DNA for the CDR3 is TGTGCCAGCAGATTGACTAACGCGAACACCGGGGAGCTGTTTTTT.

This clonotype has ten or more counts. This chain links TRBV6-2 or TRBV6-3 with TRBJ1-1; D unresolved. The V end lost 9 bases, the J end lost 1 base, and 12 bases lay between the germline ends. The CDR3 has 13 residues. Germline V gene lookup returns CDR1 MNHEY and CDR2 SVGEGT. The CDR3 loop is CASTDHTNTEAFF. The CDR3 coding sequence is TGTGCCAGTACGGATCACACGAACACTGAAGCTTTCTTT.

This clonotype has a count of ten or more. CDR3 protein: CSARQGTNEKLFF. The CDR3 DNA follows: TGCAGTGCTAGACAGGGTACTAATGAAAAACTGTTTTTT. The chain employs TRBV20-1 and TRBJ1-4, with D maybe TRBD1 (5 bases). V lost 2 bases and J lost 2, with 6 bases in between. This CDR3 is 13 amino acids long. Germline loops: CDR1 DFQATT, CDR2 SNEGSKA (reference sequence).

The chain has TRBV18 and TRBJ2-1, with 9 bases that match TRBD2. The CDR3 extends over 15 amino acids. Germline V gene data show CDR1 as KGHSH and CDR2 as LQKENI. The V segment lost 4 bases and the J segment 6 bases; nucleotides outside the gene matches: 7. The CDR3 sequence: CASSRRTSEGNEQFF. The CDR3 nucleotides are TGTGCCAGCTCACGTCGGACTAGCGAGGGCAATGAGCAGTTCTTC.